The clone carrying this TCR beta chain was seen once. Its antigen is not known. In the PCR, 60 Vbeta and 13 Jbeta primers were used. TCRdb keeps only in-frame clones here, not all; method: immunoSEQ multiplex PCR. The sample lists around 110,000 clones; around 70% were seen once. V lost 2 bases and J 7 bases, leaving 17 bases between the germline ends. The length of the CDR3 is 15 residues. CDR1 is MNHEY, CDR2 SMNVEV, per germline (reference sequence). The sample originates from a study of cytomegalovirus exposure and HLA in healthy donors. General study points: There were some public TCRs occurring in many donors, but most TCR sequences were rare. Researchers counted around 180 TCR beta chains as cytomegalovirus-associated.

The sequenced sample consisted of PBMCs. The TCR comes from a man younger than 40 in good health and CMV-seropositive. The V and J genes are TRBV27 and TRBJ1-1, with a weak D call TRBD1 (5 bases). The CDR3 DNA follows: TGTGCCAGCAGTTTAGGTCCGGGACTGATCGTTGAAGCTTTCTTT. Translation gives CASSLGPGLIVEAFF.